The 20 T cell receptor beta chains reported below all come from one sample, sequenced in a study of blood T cell repertoires in COVID-19. Assay: immunoSEQ multiplex PCR; the TCRdb copy retains only in-frame clones and omits some. The profile shows roughly 13,000 clones, over 65% of them singletons. The sequenced material came from peripheral blood. The receptors stem from a boy aged 2 to 10 with active or convalescent COVID-19.

This clone showed up just a few times. J is TRBJ1-1 and V is TRBV6-5; D gene uncertain. This CDR3 has 14 residues. The V and J ends lost 0 bases and 1 base respectively, with 6 bases between them. Germline CDR1 reads MNHEY; CDR2 reads SVGAGI. The CDR3 bases are TGTGCCAGCAGTTACTCGTGGAGGAACACTGAAGCTTTCTTT. Amino acids: CASSYSWRNTEAFF.

This clone was counted between two and nine times. The chain is built from TRBV4-3 and TRBJ2-7; 7 bases are shared with TRBD1. V lost 6 bases to trimming and J lost 2 bases; unmatched junction nucleotides: 10. The CDR3 contains 15 residues. Germline assignment: CDR1 LGHNA and CDR2 YSLEER. The CDR3 region has the DNA TGCGCCAGCAGTCCTGCCACGACAGGGACCTACGAGCAGTACTTC. Amino acid sequence: CASSPATTGTYEQYF.

J is TRBJ1-1 and V is TRBV5-1; D perhaps matches TRBD1 (6 bases). This CDR3 region has 17 residues. Between the trimmed V and J ends, which lost 0 bases and 0 bases, there was a span of 15 bases. Germline lookup yields CDR1 SGHRS and CDR2 YFSETQ. CDR3 sequence (DNA): TGCGCCAGCAGCTTGGGTTCGGTGGGGACACTGAACACTGAAGCTTTCTTT. It yields the protein CASSLGSVGTLNTEAFF.

The CDR3 loop is CATSRTGLYNEQFF. CDR3 sequence (DNA): TGTGCCACCAGCAGGACAGGCCTCTACAATGAGCAGTTCTTC. The chain links TRBV24-1 to TRBJ2-1; 7 bases are shared with TRBD1. After removal of 7 bases from V and 3 bases from J, the junction contained 5 bases not matched to a gene. CDR1 is KGHDR, CDR2 SFDVKD, per germline. This CDR3 is 14 amino acids long.

This chain connects TRBV21-1 to TRBJ2-5; the DNA was not compared with TRBD2, the D call given in the table. TRBV21-1 is a documented pseudogene. CDR3 length equals 12 residues. The CDR3 here is CASSLSQETQYF. The CDR3 DNA reads as TGTGCCAGCAGCCTAAGCCAAGAGACCCAGTACTTC.

This chain connects TRBV20-1 to TRBJ2-5; D gene uncertain. Trimming left V 1 base short and J 5 bases short, with 5 bases between. The V gene's germline CDR1 is DFQATT and CDR2 SNEGSKA (reference sequence). There are 11 residues in the CDR3. The CDR3 nucleotides are TGCAGTGCTAGAGCCGGTGAGACCCAGTACTTC. Its translation: CSARAGETQYF.

The chain uses TRBV5-1 and TRBJ2-1; the D gene is possibly TRBD1 (5 bases). CDR1 SGHRS and CDR2 YFSETQ come from the germline V gene. The CDR3 runs to 16 residues. Trimming took 4 bases from V and 0 from J, leaving 14 bases between them. The CDR3 loop is CASSPTVKSSYNEQFF. The CDR3 nucleotides are TGCGCCAGCAGCCCGACAGTAAAGAGCTCCTACAATGAGCAGTTCTTC.

V usage is TRBV28 and J usage is TRBJ1-2; tentative D call: TRBD1 (5 bases). The V gene lost 1 base and the J gene lost 4 bases, with 13 bases spanning the gap. CDR1 MDHEN and CDR2 SYDVKM come from the germline V gene. The CDR3 consists of 15 residues. The CDR3 loop is CASSLYGGSLYGYTF. CDR3 nucleotides: TGTGCCAGCAGTTTATATGGGGGGTCTCTCTATGGCTACACCTTC.

The rearrangement uses TRBV10-2 and TRBJ1-2; the D is unclear. Trimming removed 6 bases at V and 5 bases at J, with 16 bases between. CDR1 WSHSY and CDR2 SAAADI come from the germline V gene. The CDR3 covers 14 residues. This chain's CDR3 is CASRGRGLGYGYTF. The CDR3 DNA is TGCGCCAGCAGGGGCCGGGGTCTTGGATATGGCTACACCTTC.

The chain has TRBV29-1 and TRBJ2-4; D uncertain. The length of the CDR3 is 16 residues. CDR1 and CDR2 from the germline V gene are SQVTM and ANQGSEA. V lost 1 base to trimming and J lost 3 bases, with 16 bases between them. The CDR3: CSVEVGASRGKNIQYF. CDR3 sequence (DNA): TGCAGCGTTGAAGTAGGCGCTTCCCGAGGCAAAAACATTCAGTACTTC.

The chain is built from TRBV7-2 and TRBJ2-2; possibly TRBD1 for D (6 bases). The germline V gene has CDR1 SGHTA and CDR2 FQGNSA. Trimming removed 1 base from V and 4 bases from J, with 16 bases in between. CDR3 length equals 17 residues. The CDR3 DNA reads TGTGCCAGCAGCTTAGTTCGCGGCAGGGGTGGCACCGGGGAGCTGTTTTTT. Encoded protein: CASSLVRGRGGTGELFF.

The V call is TRBV2, the J call TRBJ2-7; D gene unclear. The germline V gene encodes CDR1 SNHLY and CDR2 FYNNEI. The V gene lost 4 bases and the J gene lost 0 bases, with 13 bases spanning the gap. The CDR3 runs 15 residues. Written as DNA, the CDR3 is TGTGCCAGCAGTGTGGGCCGGATGAGCTCCTACGAGCAGTACTTC. Amino acid sequence: CASSVGRMSSYEQYF.

V gene TRBV7-9 combines with J gene TRBJ1-1; D call uncertain. From germline, CDR1 is SEHNR and CDR2 FQNEAQ (reference sequence). V gave up 1 base and J gave up 7 bases, with 10 bases separating them. CDR3 length equals 13 residues. CDR3 in amino acids: CASSLGRSDEAFF. In nucleotides, the CDR3 is TGTGCCAGCAGCTTAGGGCGGTCAGATGAAGCTTTCTTT.

This chain uses TRBV9 with TRBJ1-6; D is possibly TRBD1 (6 bases). CDR1 and CDR2 from the germline V gene are SGDLS and YYNGEE. The CDR3 loop spans 16 amino acids. Trimming pared 3 bases from V and 7 bases from J, leaving 17 bases between. The CDR3 DNA sequence: TGTGCCAGCAGCGAGACGGCGGCAGGGGTGAATTCACCCCTCCACTTT. Translating gives CASSETAAGVNSPLHF.

The chain couples TRBV15 to TRBJ1-4; D uncertain. CDR1 LNHNV and CDR2 YYDKDF come from the germline V gene (reference sequence). The length of the CDR3 is 15 residues. V lost 1 base and J lost 8, with 14 bases in between. The CDR3 DNA reads TGTGCCACCAGCAGAGGCGGGAGCCCGACGGAAAAACTGTTTTTT. This sequence encodes CATSRGGSPTEKLFF.

This chain uses TRBV2 with TRBJ2-7; D not certain. Trimming shortened V by 1 base and J by 0 bases, and 10 bases separated the two germline ends. The CDR3 extends over 15 amino acids. CDR1 and CDR2 (germline): SNHLY, FYNNEI. DNA of the CDR3: TGTGCCAGCAGTGAAGAATTACTAAACTCCTACGAGCAGTACTTC. This codes for CASSEELLNSYEQYF. The full variable domain, its missing parts supplied by reference TRBV2 and TRBJ2-7, is EPEVTQTPSHQVTQMGQEVILRCVPISNHLYFYWYRQILGQKVEFLVSFYNNEISEKSEIFDDQFSVERPDGSNFTLKIRSTKLEDSAMYFCASSEELLNSYEQYFGPGTRLTVT.

This rearrangement joins TRBV10-3 to TRBJ1-4, with TRBD1 as a possible D gene (5 bases). This CDR3 is built from 13 residues. V dropped 4 bases and J dropped 2 bases, with 5 bases sitting between them. Germline V gene data show CDR1 as ENHRY and CDR2 as SYGVKD. CDR3 sequence: CAISGGTNEKLFF. The DNA of the CDR3 is TGTGCCATCAGTGGGGGCACTAATGAAAAACTGTTTTTT.

The gene calls are TRBV7-9 and TRBJ1-6; the D is unclear. V shed 4 bases and J shed 7 bases, with 17 bases lying between them. The CDR3 covers 16 residues. Germline CDR1 and CDR2: SEHNR and FQNEAQ (reference sequence). CDR3 residues: CASSSADYNRNSPLHF. The CDR3 nucleotides are TGTGCCAGCAGCTCCGCCGACTATAACCGAAATTCACCCCTCCACTTT.

This clone was found a few times. The chain joins TRBV11-2 to TRBJ2-5; TRBD2 is a possible D gene (6 bases). The ends were cut back, 4 bases at V and 2 bases at J, with 14 bases in the middle. Looked up from germline, CDR1 is SGHAT and CDR2 is FQNNGV. There are 15 residues in the CDR3. The CDR3 loop is CASSSSGGPQETQYF. In nucleotides, the CDR3 is TGTGCCAGCAGCTCCTCCGGGGGACCTCAAGAGACCCAGTACTTC.

The chain employs TRBV9 and TRBJ2-2; 10 bases map to TRBD1. Losses at the gene ends were 4 bases for V and 6 bases for J; bases not matched to a gene: 6. Germline CDR1 reads SGDLS; CDR2 reads YYNGEE. CDR3 length: 15 amino acids. The CDR3 DNA follows: TGTGCCAGCAGCACCTCCGGACAGGGGGCCGGGGAGCTGTTTTTT. This sequence encodes CASSTSGQGAGELFF. The variable domain in full, completed from reference TRBV9 and TRBJ2-2, reads DSGVTQTPKHLITATGQRVTLRCSPRSGDLSVYWYQQSLDQGLQFLIQYYNGEERAKGNILERFSAQQFPDLHSELNLSSLELGDSALYFCASSTSGQGAGELFFGEGSRLTVL.